This is a list of T cell receptor beta chains from one sample in a study of radiotherapy plus CTLA-4 blockade in lung cancer. Data came from immunoSEQ multiplex PCR; TCRdb stores just in-frame clones and leaves some out. The table records around 56,000 clones, roughly 80% of them present only once. Sequenced here: peripheral blood, sampled from a patient treated with radiotherapy plus ipilimumab. The receptors originated from a human donor with non-small cell lung cancer who had a complete response to radiotherapy plus ipilimumab. Both conserved end residues are part of each CDR3. The D gene is left open where the match is weak. Size is stated for part of the rows, as once, few or many counts, or as a class when the clone is expanded.

clone_size: NA; v_call: TRBV18; d_call: TRBD2; cdr3_length: 14; j_call: TRBJ2-7; cdr3_nt: TGTGCCAGCTCACCGGAGGCGGGGAGGGCCGAGCAGTACTTC; cdr3_aa: CASSPEAGRAEQYF
clone_size: NA; v_call: TRBV4-3; d_call: NA; cdr3_length: 16; j_call: TRBJ2-1; cdr3_nt: TGCGCCAGCAGCCAAGAAACCTCGGGGTTCTACAATGAGCAGTTCTTC; cdr3_aa: CASSQETSGFYNEQFF
clone_size: few; v_call: TRBV20-1; d_call: NA; cdr3_length: 11; j_call: TRBJ2-1; cdr3_nt: TGCAGTGCTAGATCCGGCAGGGAGCAGTTCTTC; cdr3_aa: CSARSGREQFF
clone_size: NA; v_call: TRBV25-1; d_call: NA; cdr3_length: 14; j_call: TRBJ1-6; cdr3_nt: TGTGCCAGCAGTGGATTGGACAGTGCATCACCCCTCCACTTT; cdr3_aa: CASSGLDSASPLHF
clone_size: NA; v_call: TRBV7-6; d_call: TRBD2; cdr3_length: 16; j_call: TRBJ2-3; cdr3_nt: TGTGCCAGCAGCCAAAATAGCGGGGGGGGTCCCGGTACGCAGTATTTT; cdr3_aa: CASSQNSGGGPGTQYF
clone_size: once; v_call: TRBV4-3; d_call: NA; cdr3_length: 15; j_call: TRBJ2-7; cdr3_nt: TGCGCCAGCAGCCAAGCCATACAGGGCCTCTACGAGCAGTACTTC; cdr3_aa: CASSQAIQGLYEQYF
clone_size: NA; v_call: TRBV30; d_call: TRBD1; cdr3_length: 13; j_call: TRBJ2-1; cdr3_nt: TGTGCCTGGAGCGGGACAGGGTCTCGTGAGCAGTTCTTC; cdr3_aa: CAWSGTGSREQFF
clone_size: few; v_call: TRBV12-5; d_call: NA; cdr3_length: 14; j_call: TRBJ1-1; cdr3_nt: TGTGCTAGTGGTAATACCCCCCGGGACACTGAAGCTTTCTTT; cdr3_aa: CASGNTPRDTEAFF
clone_size: NA; v_call: TRBV2; d_call: NA; cdr3_length: 13; j_call: TRBJ1-5; cdr3_nt: TGTGCCAGCAGTACAGGCTTAGGACAGCCCCAGCATTTT; cdr3_aa: CASSTGLGQPQHF
clone_size: NA; v_call: TRBV30; d_call: NA; cdr3_length: 14; j_call: TRBJ1-5; cdr3_nt: TGTGCCTGGAGTGTACAAGGGGGTAATCAGCCCCAGCATTTT; cdr3_aa: CAWSVQGGNQPQHF
clone_size: NA; v_call: TRBV5-1; d_call: NA; cdr3_length: 14; j_call: TRBJ1-1; cdr3_nt: TGCGCCAGCAGCTACTCCGATATGAACACTGAAGCTTTCTTT; cdr3_aa: CASSYSDMNTEAFF
clone_size: NA; v_call: TRBV7-6; d_call: NA; cdr3_length: 16; j_call: TRBJ1-6; cdr3_nt: TGTGCCAGCAGCTTAGGATCCGGGAGATATAATTCACCCCTCCACTTT; cdr3_aa: CASSLGSGRYNSPLHF
clone_size: few; v_call: TRBV7-9; d_call: TRBD2; cdr3_length: 16; j_call: TRBJ2-1; cdr3_nt: TGTGCCACCAGAAGGGGACTAGCGGGGGGATACAATGAGCAGTTCTTC; cdr3_aa: CATRRGLAGGYNEQFF
clone_size: NA; v_call: TRBV7-6; d_call: TRBD1; cdr3_length: 20; j_call: TRBJ1-5; cdr3_nt: TGTGCCAGCAGCTTACTGGGGGTATCAGGGGGCCTATTGAGCAATCAGCCCCAGCATTTT; cdr3_aa: CASSLLGVSGGLLSNQPQHF
clone_size: NA; v_call: TRBV30; d_call: TRBD1; cdr3_length: 12; j_call: TRBJ2-7; cdr3_nt: TGTGCCTTCCGGGACAGGATCCACGAGCAGTACTTC; cdr3_aa: CAFRDRIHEQYF
clone_size: NA; v_call: TRBV6-5; d_call: TRBD2; cdr3_length: 14; j_call: TRBJ2-5; cdr3_nt: TGTGCCAGCAGTCTCGGGGGGTTTGGGGAGACCCAGTACTTC; cdr3_aa: CASSLGGFGETQYF
clone_size: NA; v_call: TRBV19; d_call: NA; cdr3_length: 15; j_call: TRBJ1-1; cdr3_nt: TGTGCCAGTAGTATAGGGGGAGCCTTGAACACTGAAGCTTTCTTT; cdr3_aa: CASSIGGALNTEAFF
clone_size: NA; v_call: TRBV19; d_call: NA; cdr3_length: 14; j_call: TRBJ1-3; cdr3_nt: TGTGCCAGCGAGCGAGGGGGCTCTGGAAACACCATATATTTT; cdr3_aa: CASERGGSGNTIYF
clone_size: NA; v_call: TRBV4-1; d_call: TRBD2; cdr3_length: 15; j_call: TRBJ2-7; cdr3_nt: TGCGCCAGCAGCCATGGACTAGCCGATACGGGCGAGCAGTACTTC; cdr3_aa: CASSHGLADTGEQYF
clone_size: NA; v_call: TRBV4-3; d_call: TRBD1; cdr3_length: 15; j_call: TRBJ2-7; cdr3_nt: TGCGCCAGCAGCCAAGATGGGGGACAGCTCTACGAGCAGTACTTC; cdr3_aa: CASSQDGGQLYEQYF
clone_size: once; v_call: TRBV29-1; d_call: NA; cdr3_length: 13; j_call: TRBJ1-5; cdr3_nt: TGCAGCGTTGGAGACAGCGTCAATCAGCCCCAGCATTTT; cdr3_aa: CSVGDSVNQPQHF
clone_size: NA; v_call: TRBV5-5; d_call: NA; cdr3_length: 13; j_call: TRBJ1-5; cdr3_nt: TGTGCCAGCAGCTTCTCAGTCAATCAGCCCCAGCATTTT; cdr3_aa: CASSFSVNQPQHF
clone_size: NA; v_call: TRBV5-4; d_call: TRBD1; cdr3_length: 15; j_call: TRBJ2-2; cdr3_nt: TGTGCCAGCAGCTCCGACAGGGCGAACACCGGGGAGCTGTTTTTT; cdr3_aa: CASSSDRANTGELFF
clone_size: few; v_call: TRBV7-9; d_call: NA; cdr3_length: 11; j_call: TRBJ1-2; cdr3_nt: TGTGCCAGCAGCTCAAAAGGGGGTTACACCTTC; cdr3_aa: CASSSKGGYTF
clone_size: NA; v_call: TRBV18; d_call: TRBD2; cdr3_length: 19; j_call: TRBJ2-3; cdr3_nt: TGTGCCAGCTCACCACCGCGGGGAGGAGCGGGAGGATCCACAGATACGCAGTATTTT; cdr3_aa: CASSPPRGGAGGSTDTQYF
clone_size: NA; v_call: TRBV5-1; d_call: NA; cdr3_length: 15; j_call: TRBJ2-5; cdr3_nt: TGCGCCAGCAGCTTAACGGGAGAGGTCCAAGAGACCCAGTACTTC; cdr3_aa: CASSLTGEVQETQYF
clone_size: few; v_call: TRBV10-1; d_call: NA; cdr3_length: 14; j_call: TRBJ2-3; cdr3_nt: TGCGCCAGCAGTGAGTCCAAGGGGCCAGATACGCAGTATTTT; cdr3_aa: CASSESKGPDTQYF
clone_size: NA; v_call: TRBV7-2; d_call: TRBD1; cdr3_length: 17; j_call: TRBJ1-4; cdr3_nt: TGTGCCAGCAGCTTAGACGGACAGGGTGCAACTAATGAAAAACTGTTTTTT; cdr3_aa: CASSLDGQGATNEKLFF
clone_size: NA; v_call: TRBV5-6; d_call: NA; cdr3_length: 15; j_call: TRBJ1-3; cdr3_nt: TGTGCCAGCAGCTTCACAGGGCACTCTGGAAACACCATATATTTT; cdr3_aa: CASSFTGHSGNTIYF
clone_size: NA; v_call: TRBV25-1; d_call: NA; cdr3_length: 13; j_call: TRBJ2-2; cdr3_nt: TGTGCCACCACGACAGGATACACCGGGGAGCTGTTTTTT; cdr3_aa: CATTTGYTGELFF
clone_size: NA; v_call: TRBV7-2; d_call: NA; cdr3_length: 13; j_call: TRBJ2-1; cdr3_nt: TGTGCCAGCAGCTTATCGGGATACAATGAGCAGTTCTTC; cdr3_aa: CASSLSGYNEQFF
clone_size: NA; v_call: TRBV4-3; d_call: NA; cdr3_length: 14; j_call: TRBJ1-5; cdr3_nt: TGCGCCAGCAGCCTTCCCCTCCGGGGGCAGCCCCAGCATTTT; cdr3_aa: CASSLPLRGQPQHF
clone_size: NA; v_call: TRBV30; d_call: NA; cdr3_length: 12; j_call: TRBJ2-7; cdr3_nt: TGTGCCTGGAGCAGGACTTCCTACGAGCAGTACTTC; cdr3_aa: CAWSRTSYEQYF
clone_size: NA; v_call: TRBV6-6; d_call: TRBD1; cdr3_length: 14; j_call: TRBJ1-2; cdr3_nt: TGTGCCAGCAGTTACGGGCAGGGGGCCTATGGCTACACCTTC; cdr3_aa: CASSYGQGAYGYTF
clone_size: NA; v_call: TRBV25-1; d_call: NA; cdr3_length: 15; j_call: TRBJ1-2; cdr3_nt: TGTGCCAGCAGTGACCCCTCGGGGGGGTACTATGGCTACACCTTC; cdr3_aa: CASSDPSGGYYGYTF
clone_size: few; v_call: TRBV6-1; d_call: NA; cdr3_length: 15; j_call: TRBJ2-4; cdr3_nt: TGTGCCAGCAGTGAGGCATCTGGTGCAGGAAACATTCAGTACTTC; cdr3_aa: CASSEASGAGNIQYF
clone_size: NA; v_call: TRBV7-9; d_call: NA; cdr3_length: 14; j_call: TRBJ2-1; cdr3_nt: TGTGCCAGCAGCGATCAGTCAGGGTACAATGAGCAGTTCTTC; cdr3_aa: CASSDQSGYNEQFF
clone_size: NA; v_call: TRBV19; d_call: NA; cdr3_length: 13; j_call: TRBJ1-2; cdr3_nt: TGTGCCACCAATAGGGGTACTAACTATGGCTACACCTTC; cdr3_aa: CATNRGTNYGYTF
clone_size: NA; v_call: TRBV7-2; d_call: NA; cdr3_length: 14; j_call: TRBJ1-3; cdr3_nt: TGTGCCAGCAGCTCCCTTCTATCTGGAAACACCATATATTTT; cdr3_aa: CASSSLLSGNTIYF
clone_size: NA; v_call: TRBV5-1; d_call: NA; cdr3_length: 14; j_call: TRBJ1-6; cdr3_nt: TGCGCCAGCAGCTCAGACACCGTTAATTCACCCCTCCACTTT; cdr3_aa: CASSSDTVNSPLHF
clone_size: NA; v_call: TRBV7-2; d_call: TRBD2; cdr3_length: 15; j_call: TRBJ2-3; cdr3_nt: TGTGCCAGCAGCACGGGACTAGCGGGCACAGATACGCAGTATTTT; cdr3_aa: CASSTGLAGTDTQYF
clone_size: NA; v_call: TRBV7-9; d_call: TRBD2; cdr3_length: 16; j_call: TRBJ2-2; cdr3_nt: TGTGCCAGCAGCTCCCAACTAGCGACTAACACCGGGGAGCTGTTTTTT; cdr3_aa: CASSSQLATNTGELFF
clone_size: NA; v_call: TRBV18; d_call: TRBD2; cdr3_length: 15; j_call: TRBJ2-3; cdr3_nt: TGTGCCAGCTTTAGGACTAGCACTCGCACAGATACGCAGTATTTT; cdr3_aa: CASFRTSTRTDTQYF
clone_size: NA; v_call: TRBV9; d_call: NA; cdr3_length: 15; j_call: TRBJ2-5; cdr3_nt: TGTGCCAGCAGCGTTCGACTAGACAATCCGGGGACCCAGTACTTC; cdr3_aa: CASSVRLDNPGTQYF
clone_size: NA; v_call: TRBV5-6; d_call: TRBD1; cdr3_length: 15; j_call: TRBJ1-5; cdr3_nt: TGTGCCAGCAGCTTGATTTCAGGGGGTGATCAGCCCCAGCATTTT; cdr3_aa: CASSLISGGDQPQHF
clone_size: once; v_call: TRBV4-3; d_call: NA; cdr3_length: 16; j_call: TRBJ2-1; cdr3_nt: TGCGCCAGCAGCCAAGATACTAGTTTCTCGGGCAATGAGCAGTTCTTC; cdr3_aa: CASSQDTSFSGNEQFF
clone_size: few; v_call: TRBV2; d_call: TRBD1; cdr3_length: 15; j_call: TRBJ2-2; cdr3_nt: TGTGCCAGCAGAAGGACAGGGAGTTCCACCGGGGAGCTGTTTTTT; cdr3_aa: CASRRTGSSTGELFF
clone_size: NA; v_call: TRBV5-1; d_call: TRBD2; cdr3_length: 15; j_call: TRBJ2-1; cdr3_nt: TGCGCCAGCAGCCCGATGAGCGGGAGCAGGGGTGAGCAGTTCTTC; cdr3_aa: CASSPMSGSRGEQFF
clone_size: NA; v_call: TRBV6-5; d_call: NA; cdr3_length: 14; j_call: TRBJ1-5; cdr3_nt: TGTGCCAGCAGTTACTCATGGGCCAATCAGCCCCAGCATTTT; cdr3_aa: CASSYSWANQPQHF
clone_size: NA; v_call: TRBV10-3; d_call: TRBD2; cdr3_length: 12; j_call: TRBJ2-5; cdr3_nt: TGTGCCTGCGGGGGGGCTTCCGAGACCCAGTACTTC; cdr3_aa: CACGGASETQYF